One and the same sample provided the 17 T cell receptor beta chains below, sequenced in a study of early T cells in non-severe SARS-CoV-2 infection. MiXCR, run by TCRdb on the 5' RACE reads, gives a single entry per CDR3 protein. The sample has around 50,000 distinct CDR3 sequences, about 9.1% seen once. Source material: whole blood. The origin of the receptors is an adult who was a healthcare worker with PCR-confirmed SARS-CoV-2 infection or an uninfected control (not recorded which).

This clonotype has more than one count but fewer than ten. The V and J genes are TRBV5-6 and TRBJ1-2; possible D gene TRBD1, 6 bases. Trimming shortened V by 3 bases and J by 7 bases, and 13 bases separated the two germline ends. Germline CDR1 and CDR2: SGHDT and YYEEEE. The CDR3 sequence is 13 residues long. CDR3: CASSSQGDRGYTF. Here the CDR3 DNA reads TGTGCCAGCAGCTCACAGGGCGATCGTGGCTACACCTTC.

This clonotype was counted ten times or more. V is TRBV27 and J is TRBJ1-1, with TRBD1 as a possible D gene (5 bases). Germline CDR1 is MNHEY and CDR2 is SMNVEV (reference sequence). The V end lost 6 bases, the J end lost 7 bases, and 15 bases lay between the germline ends. This CDR3 has 13 residues. CDR3 bases: TGTGCCAGCAGCCAGGAGGGGCAAAGTGAAGCTTTCTTT. Protein: CASSQEGQSEAFF.

This clonotype was observed at least ten times. The chain carries TRBV6-4 and TRBJ2-1; 9 bases line up with TRBD2. CDR1 MRHNA and CDR2 SNTAGT come from the germline V gene. V shed 6 bases and J 7 bases; nucleotides not matched to a gene: 10. The CDR3 runs to 15 residues. The CDR3 DNA reads TGTGCCAGCAGCGACGGGACTAGCCCCGGGAATGAGCAGTTCTTC. Residues: CASSDGTSPGNEQFF.

In its sample, this clonotype was seen many times. V gene TRBV20-1 combines with J gene TRBJ1-2; 10 bases line up with TRBD1. Looked up from germline, CDR1 is DFQATT and CDR2 is SNEGSKA (reference sequence). The V and J ends lost 6 bases and 4 bases, in that order; junction bases with no gene match: 11. The CDR3 runs 15 residues. The CDR3: CSANAGTGEIYGYTF. CDR3 DNA: TGCAGTGCCAATGCCGGGACAGGGGAAATCTATGGCTACACCTTC.

This clonotype showed up many times. The genes are TRBV10-3 and TRBJ2-7; 9 bases line up with TRBD2. CDR3 length: 18 residues. The V gene end was trimmed by 0 bases and the J gene end by 4 bases; junction bases not matched to a gene: 13. The germline gives CDR1 ENHRY, CDR2 SYGVKD. The CDR3 sequence is CAISESISGGILSYEQYF. DNA of the CDR3: TGTGCCATCAGTGAGTCAATCAGCGGGGGGATCCTGAGTTACGAGCAGTACTTC.

This clonotype was observed a handful of times. The chain links TRBV7-2 to TRBJ2-3, with a tentative D call TRBD2 (6 bases). The CDR3 is 15 amino acids. Germline values: CDR1 SGHTA, CDR2 FQGNSA. Trimming took 1 base from V and 5 from J, leaving 13 bases between them. This chain's CDR3 is CASSLVGSGGDTQYF. The CDR3 DNA reads TGTGCCAGCAGCTTAGTGGGCTCCGGGGGAGATACGCAGTATTTT.

This clonotype was detected a few times. This chain links TRBV9 with TRBJ1-2; perhaps TRBD1 as D (6 bases). V was clipped by 2 bases and J by 5 bases, with 13 bases between them. The CDR3 runs to 14 residues. CDR1 SGDLS and CDR2 YYNGEE come from the germline V gene. CDR3 in DNA: TGTGCCAGCAGCGTCGGGGGGCGCGAGTATGGCTACACCTTC. This sequence encodes CASSVGGREYGYTF.

J is TRBJ2-1 and V is TRBV29-1; no clear D. CDR3 length: 11 amino acids. V was clipped by 0 bases and J by 11 bases, with 8 bases between them. Germline V gene lookup returns CDR1 SQVTM and CDR2 ANQGSEA. CDR3 sequence: CSVEETEKQFF. For the CDR3, the DNA is TGCAGCGTTGAAGAAACAGAAAAGCAGTTCTTC.

This clonotype appeared many times. The chain links TRBV20-1 to TRBJ2-1; tentative D call: TRBD2 (6 bases). V was pared by 1 base and J by 9 bases, with 19 bases between. The CDR3 is made up of 15 amino acids. The V gene's germline CDR1 is DFQATT and CDR2 SNEGSKA (reference sequence). CDR3 bases: TGCAGTGCTAGAGGACTAGAATTCGGTACGAGTGAGCAGTTCTTC. It codes for CSARGLEFGTSEQFF.

The J gene is TRBJ2-7, the V gene TRBV7-8; 8 bases match TRBD1. Germline CDR1 and CDR2: SGHVS and FQNEAQ. V was clipped by 5 bases and J by 5 bases; unmatched bases: 11. This CDR3 spans 15 amino acids. The CDR3 is CASSPGQGRINEQYF. CDR3 nucleotide sequence: TGTGCCAGCAGCCCCGGACAGGGAAGGATTAACGAGCAGTACTTC. Filled out from reference TRBV7-8 and TRBJ2-7, the complete variable domain reads GAGVSQSPRYKVAKRGQDVALRCDPISGHVSLFWYQQALGQGPEFLTYFQNEAQLDKSGLPSDRFFAERPEGSVSTLKIQRTQQEDSAVYLCASSPGQGRINEQYFGPGTRLTVT.

This clonotype was detected many times. The chain is built from TRBV12-3 or TRBV12-4 and TRBJ1-1, with a possible D match to TRBD1 (5 bases). V was clipped by 1 base and J by 4 bases, with 10 bases between them. This CDR3 has 14 residues. As DNA, the CDR3 is TGTGCCAGCAGTTTAGTAGGGGCCCGCACTGAAGCTTTCTTT. This gives the protein CASSLVGARTEAFF.

In this sample, this clonotype turned up many times. The rearrangement joins TRBV5-4 to TRBJ1-1; 8 positions match TRBD1. The trim removed 0 bases at V and 6 bases at J, leaving 4 bases unmatched. The CDR3 is 14 amino acids. Germline values: CDR1 SGHNT, CDR2 YYREEE (reference sequence). CDR3 in amino acids: CASSLAPRGPEAFF. In DNA form, the CDR3 reads TGTGCCAGCAGCTTGGCGCCCAGGGGGCCTGAAGCTTTCTTT.

This sequence joins TRBV5-5 and TRBJ2-2; D is ambiguous. The CDR3 has 14 residues. With 2 bases removed from V and 3 bases from J, the gap between germline ends came to 8 bases. Per the germline V gene, CDR1 is SGHKS and CDR2 is YYEKEE (reference sequence). CDR3 residues: CASSLHSYTGELFF. The CDR3 nucleotides are TGTGCCAGCAGCTTACACTCCTACACCGGGGAGCTGTTTTTT.

This clonotype has at least ten counts. CDR3 DNA sequence: TGCAGCGCTGGACAGGGAGGCAACGAGCAGTACTTC. Protein sequence: CSAGQGGNEQYF. The V gene is TRBV29-1, the J gene TRBJ2-7; 8 bases are shared with TRBD1. The V gene end was trimmed by 7 bases and the J gene end by 5 bases; junction bases not matched to a gene: 7. This CDR3 region has 12 residues. Per germline, CDR1 SQVTM and CDR2 ANQGSEA.

This clonotype was seen many times. The chain couples TRBV29-1 to TRBJ1-1, with D perhaps matching TRBD1 (6 bases). CDR3 size: 12 residues. Germline V gives CDR1 SQVTM, CDR2 ANQGSEA. V gave up 5 bases and J gave up 4 bases, with 11 bases separating them. The CDR3 is CSVSDRITEAFF. The CDR3 nucleotides are TGCAGCGTTTCAGACAGGATCACTGAAGCTTTCTTT.

This clonotype was counted at least ten times. The V and J genes are TRBV29-1 and TRBJ2-6; D could derive from TRBD1 or TRBD2 (5 bases each). V was shortened by 0 bases and J by 0 bases, with 21 bases between the two germline ends. CDR3 length: 20 residues. In germline, CDR1 is SQVTM, CDR2 ANQGSEA. This CDR3 reads CSVEDSLRDRAVSGANVLTF. The DNA for the CDR3 is TGCAGCGTTGAAGATAGTTTGAGGGACCGCGCGGTCTCTGGGGCCAACGTCCTGACTTTC.

Only a few counts were recorded for this clonotype. This chain uses TRBV18 with TRBJ2-5; D unresolved. Looked up from germline, CDR1 is KGHSH and CDR2 is LQKENI. Trimming left V 2 bases short and J 1 base short, with 5 bases between. The CDR3 totals 13 residues. DNA of the CDR3: TGTGCCAGCTCACCAACGGGCCAAGAGACCCAGTACTTC. The encoded protein is CASSPTGQETQYF.